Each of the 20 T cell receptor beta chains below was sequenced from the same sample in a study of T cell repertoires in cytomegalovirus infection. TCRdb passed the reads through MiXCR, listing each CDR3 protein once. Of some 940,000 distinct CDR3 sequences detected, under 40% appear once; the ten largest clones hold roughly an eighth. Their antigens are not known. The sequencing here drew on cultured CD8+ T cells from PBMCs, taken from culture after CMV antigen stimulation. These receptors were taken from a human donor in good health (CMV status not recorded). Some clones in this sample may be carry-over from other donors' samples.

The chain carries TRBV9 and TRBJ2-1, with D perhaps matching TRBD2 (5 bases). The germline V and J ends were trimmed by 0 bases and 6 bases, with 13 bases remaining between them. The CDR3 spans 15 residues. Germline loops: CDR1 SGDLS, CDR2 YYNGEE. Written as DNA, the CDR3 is TGTGCCAGCAGCGTAGGAGGAGGATACATCAATGAGCAGTTCTTC. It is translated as CASSVGGGYINEQFF.

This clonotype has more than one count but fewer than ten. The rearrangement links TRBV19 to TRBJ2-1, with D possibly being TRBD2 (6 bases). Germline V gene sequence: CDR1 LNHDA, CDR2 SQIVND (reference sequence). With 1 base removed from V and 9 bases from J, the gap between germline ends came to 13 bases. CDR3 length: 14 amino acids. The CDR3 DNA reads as TGTGCCAGTAGTATAGGTGGAGGAGGGATTGAGCAGTTCTTC. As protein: CASSIGGGGIEQFF.

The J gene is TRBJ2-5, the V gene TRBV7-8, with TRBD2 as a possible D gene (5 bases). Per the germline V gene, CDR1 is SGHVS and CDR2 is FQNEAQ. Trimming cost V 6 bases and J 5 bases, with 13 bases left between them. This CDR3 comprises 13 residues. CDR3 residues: CASSILVRETQYF. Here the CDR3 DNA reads TGTGCCAGCAGTATACTAGTGCGGGAGACCCAGTACTTC.

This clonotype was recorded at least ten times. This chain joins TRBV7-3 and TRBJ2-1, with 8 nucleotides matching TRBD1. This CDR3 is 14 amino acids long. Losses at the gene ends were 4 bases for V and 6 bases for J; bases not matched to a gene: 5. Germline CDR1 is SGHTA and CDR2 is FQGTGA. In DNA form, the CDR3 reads TGTGCCAGCAGCTCGGGGACAGGTCTCAATGAGCAGTTCTTC. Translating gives CASSSGTGLNEQFF.

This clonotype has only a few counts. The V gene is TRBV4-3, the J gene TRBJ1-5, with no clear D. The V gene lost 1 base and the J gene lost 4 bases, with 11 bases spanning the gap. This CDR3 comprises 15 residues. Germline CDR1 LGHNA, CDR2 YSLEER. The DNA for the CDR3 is TGCGCCAGCAGCCAAGGCCGTATAGGGAATCAGCCCCAGCATTTT. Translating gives CASSQGRIGNQPQHF.

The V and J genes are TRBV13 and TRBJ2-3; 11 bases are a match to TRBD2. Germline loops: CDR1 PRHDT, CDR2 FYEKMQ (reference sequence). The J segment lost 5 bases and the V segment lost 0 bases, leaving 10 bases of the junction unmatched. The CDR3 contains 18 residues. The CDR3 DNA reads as TGTGCCAGCAGCTTAGGGGACCTTAGCGGGGGGGCCTTAGATACGCAGTATTTT. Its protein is CASSLGDLSGGALDTQYF.

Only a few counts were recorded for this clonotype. The CDR3 reads CASSEGTGGGSQPQHF. CDR3 nucleotides: TGTGCCAGCAGTGAAGGGACAGGGGGCGGCAGTCAGCCCCAGCATTTT. This sequence joins TRBV2 and TRBJ1-5, with 11 positions matching TRBD1. The CDR3 loop spans 16 amino acids. Germline trimming cut 1 base from V and 6 bases from J; bases unmatched to any gene: 5. CDR1 is SNHLY, CDR2 FYNNEI, per germline.

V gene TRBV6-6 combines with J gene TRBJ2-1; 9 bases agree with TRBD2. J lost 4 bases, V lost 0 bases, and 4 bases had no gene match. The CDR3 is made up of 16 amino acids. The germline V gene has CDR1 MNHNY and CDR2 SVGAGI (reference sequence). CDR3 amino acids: CASSYSDSGGYNEQFF. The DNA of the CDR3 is TGTGCCAGCAGTTACTCGGACAGCGGGGGGTACAATGAGCAGTTCTTC.

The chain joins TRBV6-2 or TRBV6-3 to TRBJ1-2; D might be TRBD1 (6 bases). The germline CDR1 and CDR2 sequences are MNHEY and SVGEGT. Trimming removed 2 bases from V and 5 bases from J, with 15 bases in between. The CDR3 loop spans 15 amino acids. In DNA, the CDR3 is TGTGCCAGCAGTTACGGGACGAGGGGGGGTTATGGCTACACCTTC. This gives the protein CASSYGTRGGYGYTF.

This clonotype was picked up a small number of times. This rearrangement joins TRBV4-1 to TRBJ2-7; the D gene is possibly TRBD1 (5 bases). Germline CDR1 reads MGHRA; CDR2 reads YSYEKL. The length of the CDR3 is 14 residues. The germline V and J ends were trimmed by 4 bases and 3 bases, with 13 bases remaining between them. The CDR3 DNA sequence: TGCGCCAGCAGCCTGGCCTTAGGGGACTACGAGCAGTACGTC. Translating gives CASSLALGDYEQYV.

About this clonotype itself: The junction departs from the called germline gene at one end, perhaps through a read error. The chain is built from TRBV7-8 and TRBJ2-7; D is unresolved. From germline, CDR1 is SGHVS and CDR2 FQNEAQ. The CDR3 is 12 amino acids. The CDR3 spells CVSSLSSYEQYF. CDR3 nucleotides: TGTGTCAGCAGCCTAAGTTCCTACGAGCAGTACTTC.

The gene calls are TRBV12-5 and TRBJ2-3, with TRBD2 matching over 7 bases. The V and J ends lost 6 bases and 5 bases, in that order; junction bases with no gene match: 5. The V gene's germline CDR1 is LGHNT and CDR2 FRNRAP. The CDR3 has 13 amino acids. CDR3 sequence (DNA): TGTGCTAGTGGCGGGGGGTGGGTAGATACGCAGTATTTT. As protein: CASGGGWVDTQYF. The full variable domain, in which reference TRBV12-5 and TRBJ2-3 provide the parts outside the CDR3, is DARVTQTPRHKVTEMGQEVTMRCQPILGHNTVFWYRQTMMQGLELLAYFRNRAPLDDSGMPKDRFSAEMPDATLATLKIQPSEPRDSAVYFCASGGGWVDTQYFGPGTRLTVL.

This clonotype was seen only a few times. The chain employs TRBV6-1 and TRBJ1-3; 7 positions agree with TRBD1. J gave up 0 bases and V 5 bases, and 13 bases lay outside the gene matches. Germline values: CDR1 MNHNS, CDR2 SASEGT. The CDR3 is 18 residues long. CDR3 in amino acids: CASSSVDRNRHSGNTIYF. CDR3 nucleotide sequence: TGTGCCAGCAGTTCTGTGGACAGGAACCGTCACTCTGGAAACACCATATATTTT.

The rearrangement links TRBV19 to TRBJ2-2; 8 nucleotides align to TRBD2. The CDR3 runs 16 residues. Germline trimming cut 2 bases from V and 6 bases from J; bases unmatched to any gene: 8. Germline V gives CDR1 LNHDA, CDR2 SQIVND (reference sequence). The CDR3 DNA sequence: TGTGCCAGTAGTATACCGACGGGGGGGCGGTCCGGGGAGCTGTTTTTT. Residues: CASSIPTGGRSGELFF.

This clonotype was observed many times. CDR3 in amino acids: CASSPRQGSYEQYV. CDR3 nucleotides: TGTGCCAGCAGCCCCCGACAGGGGTCCTACGAGCAGTACGTC. The chain recombines TRBV7-2 with TRBJ2-7, with 8 bases identical to TRBD1. Germline CDR1 and CDR2: SGHTA and FQGNSA. The CDR3 sequence is 14 residues long. J gave up 1 base and V 5 bases, and 4 bases lay outside the gene matches.

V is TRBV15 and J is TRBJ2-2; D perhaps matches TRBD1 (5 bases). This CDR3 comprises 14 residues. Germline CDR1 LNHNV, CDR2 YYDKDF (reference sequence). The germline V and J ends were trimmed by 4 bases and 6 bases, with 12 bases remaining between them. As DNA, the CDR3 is TGTGCCACCAGCAATAGGGGTTTCGCCGGGGAGCTGTTTTTT. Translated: CATSNRGFAGELFF.

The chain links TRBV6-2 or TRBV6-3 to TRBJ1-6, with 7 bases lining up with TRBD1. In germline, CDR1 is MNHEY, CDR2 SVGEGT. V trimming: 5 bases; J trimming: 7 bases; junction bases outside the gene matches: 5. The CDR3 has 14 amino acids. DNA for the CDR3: TGTGCCAGCAGTCCGGACAGGTGGAATTCACCCCTCCACTTT. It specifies CASSPDRWNSPLHF.

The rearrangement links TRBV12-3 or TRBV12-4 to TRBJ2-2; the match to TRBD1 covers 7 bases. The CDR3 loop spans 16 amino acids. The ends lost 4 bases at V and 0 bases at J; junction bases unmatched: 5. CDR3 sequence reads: CASSWGQGANTGELFF. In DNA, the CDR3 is TGTGCCAGCAGTTGGGGGCAGGGGGCGAACACCGGGGAGCTGTTTTTT.

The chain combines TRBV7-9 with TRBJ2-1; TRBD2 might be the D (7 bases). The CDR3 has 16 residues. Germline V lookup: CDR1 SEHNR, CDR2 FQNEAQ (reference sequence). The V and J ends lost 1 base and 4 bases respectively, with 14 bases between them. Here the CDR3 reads CASSLGAGALYNEQFF. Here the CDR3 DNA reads TGTGCCAGCAGCTTAGGCGCGGGGGCCCTTTACAATGAGCAGTTCTTC.

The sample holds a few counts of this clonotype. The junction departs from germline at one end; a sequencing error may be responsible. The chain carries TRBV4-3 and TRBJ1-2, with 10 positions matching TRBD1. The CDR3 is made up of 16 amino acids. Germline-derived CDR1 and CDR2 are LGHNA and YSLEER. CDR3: CAGSPAGQGGGYGYTF. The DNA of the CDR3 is TGCGCCGGCAGCCCTGCTGGACAGGGGGGAGGTTATGGCTACACCTTC.